This T cell receptor (beta chain) comes out of a study of T cells in Graves' hyperthyroidism and ophthalmopathy. Across the study: It was at initial diagnosis, before any treatment, that peripheral blood was collected. Findings and caveats of the study: A median about 7 months before onset, the model predicted ophthalmopathy.

Researchers took RNA transcripts and amplified the TCR beta CDR3 regions from them. Carried out on the TCR CDR3, a first-round RT-PCR used the HTBI primer set. A single record per CDR3 protein comes from TCRdb applying MiXCR to the multiplex PCR reads. The top ten clones hold 9.5% to 12% of a sample with over 300,000 distinct CDR3 sequences, around 14% of them seen once. This clonotype was seen a handful of times. Antigen specificity is unknown. Patients were aged 18 to 65, had disease duration under 2 months, and had newly diagnosed hyperthyroidism. Thyroid ultrasound and orbital computed tomography, with clinical symptoms and serum thyroxine and TRAb, informed diagnoses. The TCR sequence derives from a woman in her fifties or sixties with Graves' hyperthyroidism. What was sequenced was blood.

The CDR3 loop is CASTFPSGTENTEAFF. The CDR3 nucleotides read TGTGCCAGTACTTTCCCTTCCGGGACGGAGAACACTGAAGCTTTCTTT. The rearrangement links TRBV7-9 to TRBJ1-1, with D perhaps TRBD1 (5 bases). V lost 9 bases and J lost 1, with 21 bases in between. The germline CDR1 and CDR2 sequences are SEHNR and FQNEAQ (reference sequence). The length of the CDR3 is 16 residues.